This TCR beta chain was identified during a study of Graves' ophthalmopathy and Graves' hyperthyroidism (dated by TCRdb to the late 2010s). For the study in its entirety: Peripheral blood samples were taken at the time of initial diagnosis, before any treatment was given. Following sampling, methimazole starting at 30 mg daily was administered to hyperthyroidism patients, and high-dose intravenous methylprednisolone was administered to ophthalmopathy patients. To explore V-J signatures distinguishing ophthalmopathy from hyperthyroidism, a discovery set of 100 patients (about 44 ophthalmopathy, roughly 55 stable hyperthyroidism) was enrolled. TCR beta repertoire signatures were used to distinguish Graves' ophthalmopathy from Graves' hyperthyroidism and to predict progression to ophthalmopathy. An independent validation cohort was composed of some 19 hyperthyroidism patients and 17 patients who later progressed from hyperthyroidism to ophthalmopathy. The 100 discovery patients were divided at random into training and test sets in a 7:3 ratio. In total, 135 blood samples were TCR-sequenced: 43 ophthalmopathy, under 80 hyperthyroidism and about 17 hyperthyroidism-to-ophthalmopathy patients. T-cell repertoires of thyroid tissue and blood were compared in about six hyperthyroidism patients.

The table lists this clonotype with many counts. The specificity of this receptor is unknown. Base qualities are not recorded, but no much larger clone differs from it by a single base. For repertoire sequencing, TCR beta CDR3 regions were amplified from RNA transcripts. The first round of RT-PCR was done with HTBI primers and the Qiagen OneStep RT-PCR kit, and was followed by a second round of multiplex PCR, then size selection and purification. The libraries underwent paired-end sequencing with 100 bp reads on an Illumina HiSeq2000. Per the source publication's procedure: SOAPnuke was used to process the reads, throwing out any read that had adapters, had uncalled bases, had a mean Phred below 15, or lacked an exact constant-primer or identifier match. COPE v1.2.5 was used to merge high-quality paired reads. Clonotypes were defined as unique nucleotide sequences and were aligned to IMGT TRB V, D and J references using MiTCR v1.1. Analysis was restricted to V-J combinations with a frequency above 0.0001, which covered roughly 99% of repertoires. For each V-J combination, a TCR clonal expansion and chaos score was defined as F50 clonal expansion divided by the chaos observed in the TCRdist matrix. Welch's t-statistics and random forest were used to reduce the features to about a dozen V-J combinations, which were then used as input to a naive Bayes classifier. Thyroid-blood repertoire similarity was quantified with the Morisita-Horn index. Clones were called with MiXCR by TCRdb after fastp trimmed the public reads at Q25, and only in-frame beta chains were retained. Each CDR3 protein appears once, grouped with its most common genes and DNA. TCRdb, not the original authors, processed these V and J calls. A total of about 390,000 distinct CDR3 sequences appear in this sample, approximately 15% of them only once. 5.5% to 7% of the sample goes to the ten largest clones.

Findings and caveats that apply to the study as a whole: Sample size was not predetermined statistically, and investigators were not blinded to group allocation. Most expanded thyroid clonotypes with a frequency above 0.001 also appeared in blood, which suggests that blood repertoires may reflect the immune response in the thyroid. In cross-validation, the 13-signature model distinguished ophthalmopathy from stable hyperthyroidism with about 87% sensitivity and around 81% specificity, and in the test set the corresponding values were approximately 80% and 75%. In validation, the model predicted ophthalmopathy progression with over 60% sensitivity and 72.22% specificity; eleven to twelve predicted patients were CT-confirmed with GO in a median of about 6.1 months.

Hyperthyroidism was defined as stable when no progression to ophthalmopathy occurred within 18 months of follow-up. The hyperthyroidism patients were 18 to 65 years old and newly diagnosed, with a disease duration of less than 2 months. Anyone with other autoimmune diseases, uncontrolled infections, pregnancy or lactation was excluded from the study. Diagnosis relied on clinical symptoms, serum thyroxine, TRAb, thyroid ultrasound and orbital computed tomography. Ficoll-Paque density gradient centrifugation was used to isolate PBMCs from about 9 ml of fresh peripheral blood. Total RNA was extracted with Trizol reagent and quality-checked on an Agilent 2100 Bioanalyzer. According to the germline V gene (reference sequence), CDR1 reads SEHNR and CDR2 reads FQNEAQ. The germline ends are 9 bases apart after V is trimmed by 3 bases and J by 1 base. The CDR3 sequence holds 14 residues, the cysteine and phenylalanine included. Only CDR3 DNA is held: 42 bases, read in frame from base 1.

Sequenced input: peripheral blood. This receptor was identified in a woman aged 18-29 years with stable Graves' hyperthyroidism. Donor details come from another sample of the same person, matched by shared clones. The chain is encoded by TRBV7-9 joined to TRBJ1-2, with TRBD1 tentatively as D gene (6 bases match). The DNA sequence follows: TGTGCCAGCAGCTTGTTAGGGGGTAACTATGGCTACACCTTC. Its coded protein is CASSLLGGNYGYTF.